Listed below are T cell receptor beta chains from one sample, sequenced in a study of blood T cell repertoires in COVID-19. TCRdb's table, derived via immunoSEQ multiplex PCR, lists solely in-frame clones and lacks some. The table records around 250,000 clones, 85% to 90% of them present only once. Source material: peripheral blood. These receptor sequences come from an older woman with COVID-19, enrolled during active disease. CDR3s include the opening cysteine and the closing phenylalanine or tryptophan. The order of the fields is clone size, V gene, J gene, D gene, CDR3 protein, CDR3 DNA. A D gene is named only where the DNA matches it firmly. Size tells how often a clone was seen (once, few, many) or the class of an expanded clone, and some rows leave it out.

clone_size: .; v_call: TRBV6-2/TRBV6-3; j_call: TRBJ2-1; d_call: TRBD1; cdr3_aa: CASSPGTGSVNEQFF; cdr3_nt: TGTGCCAGCAGCCCCGGGACAGGGTCAGTCAATGAGCAGTTCTTC
clone_size: .; v_call: TRBV10-3; j_call: TRBJ1-1; d_call: .; cdr3_aa: CAISEVRGGGTEAFF; cdr3_nt: TGTGCCATCAGTGAAGTCCGGGGAGGAGGCACTGAAGCTTTCTTT
clone_size: .; v_call: TRBV27; j_call: TRBJ2-7; d_call: .; cdr3_aa: CASSLGLPYEQYF; cdr3_nt: TGTGCCAGCAGTTTAGGACTTCCCTACGAGCAGTACTTC
clone_size: .; v_call: TRBV7-9; j_call: TRBJ1-4; d_call: .; cdr3_aa: CASSLYGSQEKLFF; cdr3_nt: TGTGCCAGCAGCTTATACGGGTCGCAGGAAAAACTGTTTTTT
clone_size: .; v_call: TRBV7-2; j_call: TRBJ2-3; d_call: TRBD2; cdr3_aa: CASSSGLASTDTQYF; cdr3_nt: TGTGCCAGCAGCTCCGGACTAGCGAGCACAGATACGCAGTATTTT
clone_size: .; v_call: TRBV29-1; j_call: TRBJ2-2; d_call: .; cdr3_aa: CSVERWGGSGELFF; cdr3_nt: TGCAGCGTTGAAAGGTGGGGGGGCTCCGGGGAGCTGTTTTTT
clone_size: once; v_call: TRBV5-1; j_call: TRBJ2-4; d_call: TRBD2; cdr3_aa: CASSSRRGGTKNIQYF; cdr3_nt: TGCGCCAGCAGCTCTAGGCGGGGGGGAACCAAAAACATTCAGTACTTC
clone_size: .; v_call: TRBV19; j_call: TRBJ1-2; d_call: .; cdr3_aa: CASTLQGLSYGYTF; cdr3_nt: TGTGCCAGTACTCTTCAGGGGTTAAGCTATGGCTACACCTTC
clone_size: once; v_call: TRBV6-4; j_call: TRBJ1-2; d_call: .; cdr3_aa: CASSPTGGGGGYGYTF; cdr3_nt: TGTGCCAGCAGCCCAACTGGCGGAGGTGGTGGCTATGGCTACACCTTC
clone_size: .; v_call: TRBV6-2/TRBV6-3; j_call: TRBJ2-4; d_call: TRBD2; cdr3_aa: CASSILAGYQNF; cdr3_nt: TGTGCCAGCAGTATCCTAGCGGGGTACCAGAACTTC
clone_size: .; v_call: TRBV15; j_call: TRBJ1-2; d_call: TRBD1; cdr3_aa: CATTPDRVYGYTF; cdr3_nt: TGTGCCACCACTCCGGACAGGGTCTATGGCTACACCTTC
clone_size: .; v_call: TRBV19; j_call: TRBJ1-5; d_call: TRBD1; cdr3_aa: CASSPRDRGNQPQHF; cdr3_nt: TGTGCCAGTAGCCCCCGGGACAGAGGCAATCAGCCCCAGCATTTT
clone_size: .; v_call: TRBV7-3; j_call: TRBJ2-6; d_call: .; cdr3_aa: CASSLGHPSSGANVLTF; cdr3_nt: TGTGCCAGCAGCTTAGGACACCCCAGCTCTGGGGCCAACGTCCTGACTTTC
clone_size: .; v_call: TRBV18; j_call: TRBJ1-3; d_call: TRBD1; cdr3_aa: CASSPRTGLSSGNTIYF; cdr3_nt: TGTGCCAGCTCACCAAGGACAGGGTTAAGCTCTGGAAACACCATATATTTT
clone_size: .; v_call: TRBV20-1; j_call: TRBJ2-1; d_call: TRBD2; cdr3_aa: CSASYGGASEQFF; cdr3_nt: TGCAGTGCTAGTTACGGGGGGGCGAGTGAGCAGTTCTTC
clone_size: .; v_call: TRBV7-9; j_call: TRBJ2-2; d_call: .; cdr3_aa: CASTIEGTGELFF; cdr3_nt: TGTGCCAGCACCATTGAGGGCACCGGGGAGCTGTTTTTT
clone_size: .; v_call: TRBV6-5; j_call: TRBJ2-5; d_call: .; cdr3_aa: CASSTERQETQYF; cdr3_nt: TGTGCCAGCAGTACAGAGCGGCAAGAGACCCAGTACTTC
clone_size: .; v_call: TRBV6-1; j_call: TRBJ1-2; d_call: TRBD1; cdr3_aa: CASRRDRGALEGYTF; cdr3_nt: TGTGCCAGCAGACGGGACAGGGGTGCGCTCGAGGGCTACACCTTC
clone_size: once; v_call: TRBV19; j_call: TRBJ2-1; d_call: .; cdr3_aa: CASSVRWGPSLYEQFF; cdr3_nt: TGTGCCAGTAGTGTCAGGTGGGGGCCTTCTCTCTATGAGCAGTTCTTC
clone_size: .; v_call: TRBV7-9; j_call: TRBJ1-5; d_call: .; cdr3_aa: CASSLGGGEQPQHF; cdr3_nt: TGTGCCAGCAGCTTAGGGGGCGGGGAACAGCCCCAGCATTTT
clone_size: few; v_call: TRBV6-2/TRBV6-3; j_call: TRBJ2-7; d_call: TRBD1; cdr3_aa: CASSSPGQGGHEQYF; cdr3_nt: TGTGCCAGCAGTTCTCCGGGACAGGGGGGCCACGAGCAGTACTTC